These 18 T cell receptor beta chains came from one sample sequenced in a study of identical twins (dated by TCRdb to between 2015 and 2016). Libraries came from 5' RACE. Sequencing was performed on an Illumina HiSeq 2000. The public reads were run again by TCRdb, first through fastp at Q25 and then through MiXCR, and only productive beta chains were kept. Identical CDR3 protein sequences are pooled into one entry, listed with their most common genes and DNA. For this sample there are around 340,000 distinct CDR3 sequences; more than 9% appear just once. Roughly 7.8% of the sample is taken by the ten largest. The sample was also reused in another study, on yellow fever vaccine responses in identical twins.

The sequenced material came from CD8+ T cells sorted from blood. The receptors were gathered from a woman aged 18-29 years in good health.

This clonotype was observed a few times. This chain connects TRBV27 to TRBJ1-2; D may be TRBD1 (6 bases). The V and J ends lost 5 bases and 8 bases respectively, with 21 bases between them. Germline CDR1 reads MNHEY; CDR2 reads SMNVEV (reference sequence). This CDR3 comprises 15 residues. CDR3 protein: CASSLSRTGGAGYTF. The CDR3 bases are TGTGCCAGCAGTCTCTCACGTACGGGGGGCGCGGGCTACACCTTC.

This clonotype was seen repeatedly, ten times or more. The chain joins TRBV9 to TRBJ2-1; D unclear. Germline CDR1 SGDLS, CDR2 YYNGEE. CDR3 length: 12 residues. Trimming removed 3 bases from V and 5 bases from J, with 6 bases in between. CDR3 loop: CASSDNNNEQFF. CDR3 DNA sequence: TGTGCCAGCAGCGATAACAACAATGAGCAGTTCTTC.

This clonotype was seen once. The gene calls are TRBV5-1 and TRBJ2-1; D is possibly TRBD2 (7 bases). Trimming stripped 0 bases from V and 8 bases from J, with 12 bases between. CDR3 length: 14 amino acids. Germline V gives CDR1 SGHRS, CDR2 YFSETQ. CDR3 loop: CASSLGRGGYEQFF. The CDR3 nucleotides are TGCGCCAGCAGCTTGGGCAGGGGAGGGTATGAGCAGTTCTTC.

This clonotype has just a few counts. The gene calls are TRBV12-3 or TRBV12-4 and TRBJ2-2, with TRBD2 matching over 7 bases. Trimming took 7 bases from V and 4 from J; bases not matched to a gene: 18. The CDR3 extends over 18 amino acids. CDR3 nucleotides: TGTGCCAGCACCTCGCTCGAGGGCGGGAGCCTATTCACCGGGGAGCTGTTTTTT. Translated, it gives CASTSLEGGSLFTGELFF.

The chain recombines TRBV9 with TRBJ2-3, with D perhaps TRBD1 or TRBD2 (7 bases each). Germline CDR1 reads SGDLS; CDR2 reads YYNGEE. V lost 4 bases and J lost 6, with 12 bases in between. The CDR3 consists of 13 residues. CDR3 nucleotide sequence: TGTGCCAGCAGCCAGGGGGGGTTCGATACGCAGTATTTT. As protein: CASSQGGFDTQYF.

The V and J genes are TRBV2 and TRBJ1-4; D possibly corresponds to TRBD1 (6 bases). Trimming removed 2 bases at V and 8 bases at J, with 12 bases between. This CDR3 has 14 residues. The germline gives CDR1 SNHLY, CDR2 FYNNEI. CDR3 DNA: TGTGCCAGCAGTGAATTCAGGGGTGTAGAAAAACTGTTTTTT. Its translation is CASSEFRGVEKLFF.

This rearrangement joins TRBV11-3 to TRBJ2-4; D remains unclear. This CDR3 comprises 13 residues. Between the trimmed V and J ends, which lost 3 bases and 8 bases, there was a span of 11 bases. CDR1 is SGHNT and CDR2 is YENEEA in the germline V gene. In DNA, the CDR3 is TGTGCCAGCAGCTTTCCCTCATCGGACATTCAGTACTTC. This gives the protein CASSFPSSDIQYF.

Of note for this clonotype: Since a much larger clone is just one base distant, this may be a read error. Likely a read error: the CDR3 ends without its conserved phenylalanine or tryptophan. The chain recombines TRBV29-1 with TRBJ2-1; 7 bases agree with TRBD2. The V segment lost 0 bases and the J segment 2 bases; nucleotides outside the gene matches: 4. CDR1 is SQVTM, CDR2 ANQGSEA, per germline. The CDR3 covers 15 residues. CDR3 DNA sequence: TGCAGCGTTGAAGAAAGCGGGATAACCTACAATGAGCAGTTCTCC. This sequence encodes CSVEESGITYNEQFS.

This clonotype was observed many times. The rearrangement uses TRBV12-3 or TRBV12-4 and TRBJ2-1, with 11 nucleotides matching TRBD2. This CDR3 spans 16 amino acids. V shed 3 bases and J 3 bases; nucleotides not matched to a gene: 4. CDR3 protein: CASSFLAGGHYNEQFF. The CDR3 DNA follows: TGTGCCAGCAGTTTTCTAGCGGGAGGACACTACAATGAGCAGTTCTTC.

This clonotype was observed a handful of times. The CDR3 protein is CASSFLFDSYGYTF. CDR3 DNA: TGTGCCAGCAGTTTCCTTTTCGACAGTTATGGCTACACCTTC. J is TRBJ1-2 and V is TRBV28; possibly TRBD1 for D (5 bases). Germline V lookup: CDR1 MDHEN, CDR2 SYDVKM. The V gene lost 3 bases and the J gene lost 5 bases, with 13 bases spanning the gap. The CDR3 loop spans 14 amino acids.

Only a few counts were recorded for this clonotype. The rearrangement joins TRBV12-5 to TRBJ1-2; D remains unclear. Between the trimmed V and J ends, which lost 6 bases and 1 base, there was a span of 6 bases. Germline CDR1 is LGHNT and CDR2 is FRNRAP. This CDR3 has 12 residues. CDR3 in DNA: TGTGCTAGTGGGGAGGGTAACTATGGCTACACCTTC. Translation gives CASGEGNYGYTF.

This clonotype came up a few times. V is TRBV24-1 and J is TRBJ1-2, with D perhaps TRBD1 (5 bases). The CDR3 runs 14 residues. Trimming stripped 10 bases from V and 2 bases from J, with 16 bases between. Germline V gene lookup returns CDR1 KGHDR and CDR2 SFDVKD. DNA of the CDR3: TGTGCCACGTCTTGGGGGACGGACAACTATGGCTACACCTTC. It is translated as CATSWGTDNYGYTF.

V usage is TRBV2 and J usage is TRBJ2-2; 8 positions match TRBD1. Germline V CDR1 and CDR2: SNHLY, FYNNEI. V shed 7 bases, J shed 4 bases, and the junction held 5 bases outside the gene matches. The CDR3 runs to 14 residues. CDR3 protein: CASIGQGATGELFF. The CDR3, as DNA: TGTGCCAGCATCGGGCAGGGGGCCACCGGGGAGCTGTTTTTT.

The genes are TRBV7-9 and TRBJ1-1; D is ambiguous. The ends were cut back, 5 bases at V and 1 base at J, with 5 bases in the middle. The V gene's germline CDR1 is SEHNR and CDR2 FQNEAQ (reference sequence). This CDR3 contains 12 residues. CDR3 residues: CASSTPNTEAFF. The DNA for the CDR3 is TGTGCCAGCAGCACCCCGAACACTGAAGCTTTCTTT.

This clonotype was found a few times. The V and J genes are TRBV27 and TRBJ1-1; 7 bases are shared with TRBD1. The CDR3 covers 16 residues. After removal of 2 bases from V and 2 bases from J, the junction contained 8 bases not matched to a gene. Germline V CDR1 and CDR2: MNHEY, SMNVEV (reference sequence). DNA for the CDR3: TGTGCCAGCAGTTTAGTGGGACAGACCAAAAACACTGAAGCTTTCTTT. Encoded protein: CASSLVGQTKNTEAFF.

The gene calls are TRBV6-2 or TRBV6-3 and TRBJ2-1; 12 bases fit TRBD2. Germline lookup yields CDR1 MNHEY and CDR2 SVGEGT. Trimming cost V 6 bases and J 2 bases; bases outside gene matches: 2. CDR3 length equals 15 residues. CDR3 coding DNA: TGTGCCAGCAGGCGACTAGCGGGGGCCTACAATGAGCAGTTCTTC. It yields the protein CASRRLAGAYNEQFF.

A few counts support this clonotype. The chain carries TRBV20-1 and TRBJ2-7; a weak D match, TRBD1 (6 bases). Trimming stripped 6 bases from V and 1 base from J, with 13 bases between. CDR3 length: 13 residues. Germline V CDR1 and CDR2: DFQATT, SNEGSKA (reference sequence). CDR3 amino acids: CSATDSSSYEQYV. CDR3 nucleotide sequence: TGCAGTGCGACGGACAGCTCATCCTACGAGCAGTACGTC.

The J gene is TRBJ2-1, the V gene TRBV7-9; TRBD1 matches at 7 bases. The CDR3 has 13 amino acids. After removal of 11 bases from V and 9 bases from J, the junction contained 13 bases not matched to a gene. The germline CDR1 and CDR2 sequences are SEHNR and FQNEAQ (reference sequence). The CDR3 nucleotides are TGTGCCGAACGCGCGTTATCAGGGGGTGAGCAGTTCTTC. This codes for CAERALSGGEQFF.